This T cell receptor beta chain was profiled in a study of blood T cell repertoires in COVID-19. Seattle-derived patients entered the study during active infection and were followed longitudinally. CDR1 is SGHTA, CDR2 FQGTGA, per germline. The V end lost 0 bases, the J end lost 8 bases, and 11 bases lay between the germline ends. The CDR3 is 15 residues long. Source study methods: Using reference gene primer amplification, nucleated cell counts were estimated. Measured with immunoSEQ multiplex PCR; TCRdb has only the in-frame clones, and not every one. V and J calls and clone size are copied from that table; D and trimming were computed from the DNA. The data hold approximately 60,000 clones, with around 90% observed a single time.

The chain has TRBV7-3 and TRBJ1-6; tentatively, D is TRBD1 (5 bases). Specimen: peripheral blood. This sequence originates from a woman aged 80 or older with COVID-19, enrolled during active disease. The CDR3 loop reads CASSLTAGSDSPLHF. Here the CDR3 DNA reads TGTGCCAGCAGCTTAACTGCAGGGTCGGATTCACCCCTCCACTTT.